This T cell receptor beta chain was obtained from a study of T cell responses to AZD1222 COVID-19 vaccine. Background on the study: Analysis merged second doses at about 4 or about 12 weeks.

A word on this clone: Its matching antigen is unknown.

V was pared by 1 base and J by 5 bases, with 10 bases of the junction left unmatched. This CDR3 contains 16 residues. The germline CDR1 and CDR2 sequences are MRHNA and SNTAGT. The data were produced by immunoSEQ multiplex PCR, yet TCRdb's version contains in-frame clones alone and is incomplete. The table shows tens of thousands of clones, with approximately 85% occurring only once. General observations from the study: Clonal diversity may have been underestimated, and the donors were mostly white British, with more females than males. After two AZD1222 doses, spike-specific TCR breadth and depth rose versus day 0. Regions 160-218 and 743-854 held dominance among vaccine-associated CD4 TCRs, which spanned spike.

Sequenced material: peripheral blood, taken on day 0 of AZD1222 vaccination. This sequence originates from an adult in good health. V gene TRBV6-4 combines with J gene TRBJ2-7, with TRBD2 matching over 8 bases. The CDR3 here is CASSDFSRGGAHEQYF. In DNA form, the CDR3 reads TGTGCCAGCAGTGACTTTTCTCGGGGGGGGGCCCACGAGCAGTACTTC.